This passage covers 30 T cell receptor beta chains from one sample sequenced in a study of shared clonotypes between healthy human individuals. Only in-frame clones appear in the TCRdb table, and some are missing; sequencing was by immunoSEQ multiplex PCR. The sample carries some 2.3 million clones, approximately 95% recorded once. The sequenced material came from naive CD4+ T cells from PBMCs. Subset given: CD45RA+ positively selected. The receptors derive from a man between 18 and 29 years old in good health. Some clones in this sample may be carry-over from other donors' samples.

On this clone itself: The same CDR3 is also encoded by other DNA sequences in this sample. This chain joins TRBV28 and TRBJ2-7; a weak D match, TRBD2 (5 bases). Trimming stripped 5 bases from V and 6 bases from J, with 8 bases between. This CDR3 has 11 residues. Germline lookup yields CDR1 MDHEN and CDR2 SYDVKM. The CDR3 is CASSPRGEQYF. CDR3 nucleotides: TGTGCCAGCAGTCCCCGGGGCGAGCAGTACTTC.

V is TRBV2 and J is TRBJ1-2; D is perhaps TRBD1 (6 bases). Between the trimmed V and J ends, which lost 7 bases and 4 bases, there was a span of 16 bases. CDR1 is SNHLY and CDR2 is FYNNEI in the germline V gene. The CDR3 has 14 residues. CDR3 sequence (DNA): TGTGCCAGCACTCCTAGGGGGGGTCGCTATGGCTACACCTTC. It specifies CASTPRGGRYGYTF.

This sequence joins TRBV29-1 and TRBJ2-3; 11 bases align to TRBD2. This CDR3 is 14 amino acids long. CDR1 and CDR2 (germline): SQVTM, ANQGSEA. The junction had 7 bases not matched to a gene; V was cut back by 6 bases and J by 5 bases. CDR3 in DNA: TGCAGCGTAGACACTAGCGGGAGAAGAGATACGCAGTATTTT. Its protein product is CSVDTSGRRDTQYF.

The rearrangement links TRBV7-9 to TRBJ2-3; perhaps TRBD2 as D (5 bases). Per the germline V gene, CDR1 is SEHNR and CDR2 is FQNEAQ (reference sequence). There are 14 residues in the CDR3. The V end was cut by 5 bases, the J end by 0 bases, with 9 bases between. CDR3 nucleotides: TGTGCCAGCAGCGGAACGGGAAGCACAGATACGCAGTATTTT. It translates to CASSGTGSTDTQYF.

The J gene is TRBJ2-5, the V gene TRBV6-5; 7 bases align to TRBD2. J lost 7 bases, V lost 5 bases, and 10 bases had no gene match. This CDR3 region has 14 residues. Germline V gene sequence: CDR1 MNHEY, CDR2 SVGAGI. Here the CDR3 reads CASSGLTGEGTQYF. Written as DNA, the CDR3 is TGTGCCAGCAGTGGGCTGACTGGGGAGGGGACCCAGTACTTC.

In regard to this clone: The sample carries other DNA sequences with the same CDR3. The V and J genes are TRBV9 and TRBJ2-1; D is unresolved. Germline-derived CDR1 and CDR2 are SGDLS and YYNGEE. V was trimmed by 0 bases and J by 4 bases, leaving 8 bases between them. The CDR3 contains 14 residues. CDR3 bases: TGTGCCAGCAGCGTAGGGTCCCTTTACAATGAGCAGTTCTTC. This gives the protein CASSVGSLYNEQFF. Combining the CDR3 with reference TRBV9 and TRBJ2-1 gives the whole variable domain DSGVTQTPKHLITATGQRVTLRCSPRSGDLSVYWYQQSLDQGLQFLIQYYNGEERAKGNILERFSAQQFPDLHSELNLSSLELGDSALYFCASSVGSLYNEQFFGPGTRLTVL.

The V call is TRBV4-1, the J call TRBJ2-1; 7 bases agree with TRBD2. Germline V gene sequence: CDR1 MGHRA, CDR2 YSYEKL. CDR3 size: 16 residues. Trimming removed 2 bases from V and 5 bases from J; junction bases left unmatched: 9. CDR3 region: CASSQFATSVNNEQFF. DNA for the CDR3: TGCGCCAGCAGCCAATTCGCCACTAGCGTAAACAATGAGCAGTTCTTC.

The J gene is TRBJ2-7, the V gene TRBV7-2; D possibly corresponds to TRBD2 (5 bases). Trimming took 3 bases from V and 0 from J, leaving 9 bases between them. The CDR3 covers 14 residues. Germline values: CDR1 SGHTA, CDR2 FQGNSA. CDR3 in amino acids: CASSFGMSSYEQYF. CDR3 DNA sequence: TGTGCCAGCAGCTTCGGGATGAGCTCCTACGAGCAGTACTTC.

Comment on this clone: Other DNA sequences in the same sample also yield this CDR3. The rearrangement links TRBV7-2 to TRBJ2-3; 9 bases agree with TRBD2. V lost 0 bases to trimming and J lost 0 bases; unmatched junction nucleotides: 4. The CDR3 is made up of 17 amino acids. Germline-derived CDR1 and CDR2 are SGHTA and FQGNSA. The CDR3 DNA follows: TGTGCCAGCAGCTTAGCGGGACTAGCAACTAGCACAGATACGCAGTATTTT. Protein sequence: CASSLAGLATSTDTQYF.

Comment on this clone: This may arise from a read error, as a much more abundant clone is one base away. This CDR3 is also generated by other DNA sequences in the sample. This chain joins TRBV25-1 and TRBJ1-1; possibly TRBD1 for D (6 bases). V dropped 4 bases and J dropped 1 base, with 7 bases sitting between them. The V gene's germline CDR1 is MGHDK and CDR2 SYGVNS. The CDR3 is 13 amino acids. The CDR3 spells CASSGQANTEAFF. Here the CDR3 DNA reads TGTGCCAGCAGTGGACAGGCGAACACTGAAGCTTTCTTT.

CDR3 bases: TGCGCCAGCAGCGAAGGGGGCGCTGGAAACACCATATATTTT. Protein product: CASSEGGAGNTIYF. This chain links TRBV5-1 with TRBJ1-3, with TRBD1 identical over 7 bases. The CDR3 consists of 14 residues. Germline V CDR1 and CDR2: SGHRS, YFSETQ. The J segment lost 2 bases and the V segment lost 4 bases, leaving 3 bases of the junction unmatched.

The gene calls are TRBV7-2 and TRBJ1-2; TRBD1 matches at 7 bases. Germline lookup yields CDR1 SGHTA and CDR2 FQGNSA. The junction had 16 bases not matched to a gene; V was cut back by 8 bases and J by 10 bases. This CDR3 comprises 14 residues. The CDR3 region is CASGRRGPDFLYTF. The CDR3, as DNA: TGTGCCAGCGGCAGGAGGGGGCCAGATTTTCTCTACACCTTC.

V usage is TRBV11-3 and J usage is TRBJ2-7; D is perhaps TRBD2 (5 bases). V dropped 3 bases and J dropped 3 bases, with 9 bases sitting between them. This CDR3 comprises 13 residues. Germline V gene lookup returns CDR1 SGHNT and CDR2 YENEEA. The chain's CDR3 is CASSLGAGYEQYF. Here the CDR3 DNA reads TGTGCCAGCAGCTTGGGAGCAGGCTACGAGCAGTACTTC.

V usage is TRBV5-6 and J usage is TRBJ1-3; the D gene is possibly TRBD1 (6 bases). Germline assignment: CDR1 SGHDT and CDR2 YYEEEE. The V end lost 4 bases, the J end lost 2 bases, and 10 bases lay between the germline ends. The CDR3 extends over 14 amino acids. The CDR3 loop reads CASSARDTGNTIYF. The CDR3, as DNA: TGTGCCAGCAGCGCCCGGGACACTGGAAACACCATATATTTT. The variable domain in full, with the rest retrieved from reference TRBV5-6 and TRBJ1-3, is DAGVTQSPTHLIKTRGQQVTLRCSPKSGHDTVSWYQQALGQGPQFIFQYYEEEERQRGNFPDRFSGHQFPNYSSELNVNALLLGDSALYLCASSARDTGNTIYFGEGSWLTVV.

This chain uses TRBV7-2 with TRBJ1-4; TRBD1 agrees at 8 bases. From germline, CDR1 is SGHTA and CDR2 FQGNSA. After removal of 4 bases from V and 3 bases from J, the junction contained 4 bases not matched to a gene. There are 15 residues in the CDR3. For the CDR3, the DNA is TGTGCCAGCAGCTCGGACAGGGCGGCTAATGAAAAACTGTTTTTT. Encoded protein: CASSSDRAANEKLFF.

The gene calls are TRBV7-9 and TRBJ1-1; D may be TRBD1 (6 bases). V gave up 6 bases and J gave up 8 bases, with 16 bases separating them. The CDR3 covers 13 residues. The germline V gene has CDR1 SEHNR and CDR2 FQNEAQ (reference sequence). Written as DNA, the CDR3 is TGTGCCAGCAGTTATCAGGGGAATCCAGAAGCTTTCTTT. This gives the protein CASSYQGNPEAFF.

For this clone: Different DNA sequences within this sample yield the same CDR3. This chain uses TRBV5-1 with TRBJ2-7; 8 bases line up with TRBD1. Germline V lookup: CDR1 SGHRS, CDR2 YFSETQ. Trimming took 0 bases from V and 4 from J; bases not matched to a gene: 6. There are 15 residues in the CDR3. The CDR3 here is CASSLGRGRVYEQYF. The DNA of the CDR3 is TGCGCCAGCAGCTTGGGCAGGGGGCGCGTGTACGAGCAGTACTTC.

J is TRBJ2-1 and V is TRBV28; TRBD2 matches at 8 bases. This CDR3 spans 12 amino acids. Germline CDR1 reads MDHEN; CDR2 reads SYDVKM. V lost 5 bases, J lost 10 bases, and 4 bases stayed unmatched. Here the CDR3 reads CASSITSGEQFF. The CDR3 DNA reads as TGTGCCAGCAGTATAACTAGCGGAGAGCAGTTCTTC.

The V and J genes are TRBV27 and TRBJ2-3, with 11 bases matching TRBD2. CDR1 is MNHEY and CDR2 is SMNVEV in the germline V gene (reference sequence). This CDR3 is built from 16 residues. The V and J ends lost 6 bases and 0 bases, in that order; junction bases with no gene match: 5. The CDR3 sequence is CASSQRLAGSTDTQYF. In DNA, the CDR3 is TGTGCCAGCAGCCAACGACTAGCGGGAAGCACAGATACGCAGTATTTT.

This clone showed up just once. CDR3 residues: CASSFAVTSSYEQYF. In DNA, the CDR3 is TGTGCCAGCAGCTTTGCAGTTACGAGCTCCTACGAGCAGTACTTC. This chain connects TRBV7-9 to TRBJ2-7; no firm D call. CDR1 is SEHNR, CDR2 FQNEAQ, per germline (reference sequence). The CDR3 is 15 residues long. V was clipped by 3 bases and J by 0 bases, with 12 bases between them.

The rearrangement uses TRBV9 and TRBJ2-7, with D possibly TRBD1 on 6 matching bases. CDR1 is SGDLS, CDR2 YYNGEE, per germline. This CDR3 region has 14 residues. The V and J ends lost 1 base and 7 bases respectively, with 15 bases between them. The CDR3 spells CASSVRGHVGEQYF. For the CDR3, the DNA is TGTGCCAGCAGCGTAAGGGGACATGTGGGGGAGCAGTACTTC.

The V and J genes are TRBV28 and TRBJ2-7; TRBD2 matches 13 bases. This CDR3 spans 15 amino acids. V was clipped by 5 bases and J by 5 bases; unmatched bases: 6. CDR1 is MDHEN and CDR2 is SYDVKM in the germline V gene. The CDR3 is CASSRTSGSRDEQYF. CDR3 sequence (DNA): TGTGCCAGCAGTAGGACTAGCGGGAGCAGGGACGAGCAGTACTTC.

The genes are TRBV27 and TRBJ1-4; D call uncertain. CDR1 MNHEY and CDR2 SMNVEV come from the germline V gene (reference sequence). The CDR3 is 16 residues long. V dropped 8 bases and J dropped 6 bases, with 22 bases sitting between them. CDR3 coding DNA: TGTGCCAGCCGCCCTTCCCTTGGGGAAGGAGATGAAAAACTGTTTTTT. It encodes CASRPSLGEGDEKLFF.

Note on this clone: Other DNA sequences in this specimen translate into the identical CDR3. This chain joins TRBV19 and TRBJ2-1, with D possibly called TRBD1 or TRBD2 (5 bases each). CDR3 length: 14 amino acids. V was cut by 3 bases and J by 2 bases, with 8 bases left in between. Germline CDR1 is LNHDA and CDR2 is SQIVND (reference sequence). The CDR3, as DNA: TGTGCCAGTAGTATGGGGACCGCCTACAATGAGCAGTTCTTC. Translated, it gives CASSMGTAYNEQFF.

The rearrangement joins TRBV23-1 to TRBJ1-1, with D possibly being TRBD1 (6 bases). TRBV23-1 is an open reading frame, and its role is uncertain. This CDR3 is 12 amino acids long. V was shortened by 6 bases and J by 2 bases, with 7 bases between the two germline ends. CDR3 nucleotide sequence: TGCGCCAGCAGGACAGGAAACACTGAAGCTTTCTTT. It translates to CASRTGNTEAFF.

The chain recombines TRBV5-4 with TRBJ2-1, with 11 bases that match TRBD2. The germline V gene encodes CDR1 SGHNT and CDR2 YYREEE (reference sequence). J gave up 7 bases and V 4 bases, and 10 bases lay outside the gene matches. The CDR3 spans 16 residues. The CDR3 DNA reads TGTGCCAGCAGCCCGAAGACTAGCGGGGTTCTTAATGAGCAGTTCTTC. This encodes CASSPKTSGVLNEQFF.

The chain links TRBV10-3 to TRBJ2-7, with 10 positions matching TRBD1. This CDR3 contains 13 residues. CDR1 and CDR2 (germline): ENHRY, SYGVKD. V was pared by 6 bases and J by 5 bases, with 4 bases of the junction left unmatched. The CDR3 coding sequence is TGTGCCATCAGGGGGACAGGGGACAACGAGCAGTACTTC. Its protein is CAIRGTGDNEQYF.

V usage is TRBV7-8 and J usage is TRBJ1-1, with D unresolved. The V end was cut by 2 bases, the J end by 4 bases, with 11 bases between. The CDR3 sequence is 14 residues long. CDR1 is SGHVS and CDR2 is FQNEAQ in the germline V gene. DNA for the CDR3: TGTGCCAGCAGCTTATTGCGGGGAGCCACTGAAGCTTTCTTT. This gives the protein CASSLLRGATEAFF.

This chain's CDR3 is CATFWVRSGYTF. The CDR3 nucleotides read TGTGCCACCTTTTGGGTACGGAGTGGCTACACCTTC. The rearrangement joins TRBV28 to TRBJ1-2, with D unclear. Germline CDR1 reads MDHEN; CDR2 reads SYDVKM. Between the trimmed V and J ends, which lost 10 bases and 7 bases, there was a span of 16 bases. CDR3 length equals 12 residues.

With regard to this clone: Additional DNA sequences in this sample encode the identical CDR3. DNA of the CDR3: TGTGCCAGCAGCTTAGCGGGGACAAACTCTGGGGCCAACGTCCTGACTTTC. It specifies CASSLAGTNSGANVLTF. The chain couples TRBV7-2 to TRBJ2-6; a weak D match, TRBD1 (6 bases). The CDR3 consists of 17 residues. Between the trimmed V and J ends, which lost 0 bases and 0 bases, there was a span of 9 bases. Germline V gene data show CDR1 as SGHTA and CDR2 as FQGNSA.